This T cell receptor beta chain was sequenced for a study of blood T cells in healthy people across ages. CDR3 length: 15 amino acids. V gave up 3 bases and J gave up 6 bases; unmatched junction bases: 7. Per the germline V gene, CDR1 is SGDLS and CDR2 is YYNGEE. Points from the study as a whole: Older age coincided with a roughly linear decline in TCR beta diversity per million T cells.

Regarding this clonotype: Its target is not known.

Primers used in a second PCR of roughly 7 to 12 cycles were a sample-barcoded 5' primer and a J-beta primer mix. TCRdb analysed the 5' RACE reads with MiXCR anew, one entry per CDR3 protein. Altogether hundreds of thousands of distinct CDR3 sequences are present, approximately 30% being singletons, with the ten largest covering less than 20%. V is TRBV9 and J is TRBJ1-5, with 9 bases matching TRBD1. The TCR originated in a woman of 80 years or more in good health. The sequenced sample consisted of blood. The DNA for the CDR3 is TGTGCCAGCAGCGCCGGGACAGGGAGGACTCAGCCCCAGCATTTT. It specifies CASSAGTGRTQPQHF.